This T cell receptor beta chain was recorded in a study of response to subunit inactivated influenza vaccine. TCRdb re-called the RT-PCR reads with MiXCR, one entry per CDR3 protein. Here the sample spans under 500,000 distinct CDR3 sequences, roughly 9.7% being singletons. The CDR3 is made up of 15 amino acids. CDR1 is SNHLY, CDR2 FYNNEI, per germline. Germline trimming cut 3 bases from V and 2 bases from J; bases unmatched to any gene: 4. Comments on this clonotype: Its specificity is not known.

Study-level results: Each seasonal flu vaccination may recruit only limited new T cells, authors suggested.

This specimen was PBMCs from blood, taken roughly 48 days after vaccination. The rearrangement links TRBV2 to TRBJ2-7, with 10 positions matching TRBD2. The receptor comes from a man over 45 who received an inactivated influenza vaccine. CDR3 loop: CASSELAGVTYEQYF. The CDR3, as DNA: TGTGCCAGCAGTGAGCTAGCGGGGGTTACCTACGAGCAGTACTTC.